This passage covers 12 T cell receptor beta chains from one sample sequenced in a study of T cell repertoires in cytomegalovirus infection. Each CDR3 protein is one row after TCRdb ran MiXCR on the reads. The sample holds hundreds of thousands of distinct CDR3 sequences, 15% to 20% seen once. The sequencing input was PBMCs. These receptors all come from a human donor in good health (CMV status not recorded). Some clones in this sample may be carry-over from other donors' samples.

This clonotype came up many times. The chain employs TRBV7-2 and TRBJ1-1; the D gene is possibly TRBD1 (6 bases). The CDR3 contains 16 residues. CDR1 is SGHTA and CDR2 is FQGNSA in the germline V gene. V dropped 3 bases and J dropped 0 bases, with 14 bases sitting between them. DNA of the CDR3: TGTGCCAGCAGCTTCCTCCGGACAGCCTTGAACACTGAAGCTTTCTTT. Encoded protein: CASSFLRTALNTEAFF.

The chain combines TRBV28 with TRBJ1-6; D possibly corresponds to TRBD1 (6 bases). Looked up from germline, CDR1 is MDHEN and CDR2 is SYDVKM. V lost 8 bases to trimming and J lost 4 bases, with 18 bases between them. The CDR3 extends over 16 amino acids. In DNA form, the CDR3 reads TGTGCCAGCGGCACAGGGATGATTGGGTATAATTCACCCCTCCACTTT. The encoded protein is CASGTGMIGYNSPLHF.

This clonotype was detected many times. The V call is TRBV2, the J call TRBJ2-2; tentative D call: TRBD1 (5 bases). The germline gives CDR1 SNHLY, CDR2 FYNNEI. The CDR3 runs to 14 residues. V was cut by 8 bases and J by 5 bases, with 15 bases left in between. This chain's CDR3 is CASGLAGWTGELFF. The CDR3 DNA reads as TGTGCCAGCGGGTTAGCAGGGTGGACCGGGGAGCTGTTTTTT.

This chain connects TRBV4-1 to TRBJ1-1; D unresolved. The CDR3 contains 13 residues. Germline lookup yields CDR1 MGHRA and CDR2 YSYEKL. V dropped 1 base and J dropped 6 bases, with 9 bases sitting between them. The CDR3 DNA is TGCGCCAGCAGCCAAGGAGAGGGCGCTGAAGCTTTCTTT. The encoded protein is CASSQGEGAEAFF.

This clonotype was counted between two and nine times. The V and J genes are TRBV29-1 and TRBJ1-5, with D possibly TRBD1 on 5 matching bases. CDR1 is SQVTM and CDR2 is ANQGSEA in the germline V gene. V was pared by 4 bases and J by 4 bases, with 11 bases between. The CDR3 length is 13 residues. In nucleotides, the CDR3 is TGCAGCGTTGGGGCGACAGCTAATCAGCCCCAGCATTTT. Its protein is CSVGATANQPQHF.

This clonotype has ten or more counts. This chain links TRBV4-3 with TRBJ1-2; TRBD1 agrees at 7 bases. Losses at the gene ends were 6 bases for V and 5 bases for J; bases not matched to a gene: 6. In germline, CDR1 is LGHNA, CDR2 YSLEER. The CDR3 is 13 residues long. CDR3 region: CASSRDSGYGYTF. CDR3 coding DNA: TGCGCCAGCAGTCGGGACAGCGGGTATGGCTACACCTTC.

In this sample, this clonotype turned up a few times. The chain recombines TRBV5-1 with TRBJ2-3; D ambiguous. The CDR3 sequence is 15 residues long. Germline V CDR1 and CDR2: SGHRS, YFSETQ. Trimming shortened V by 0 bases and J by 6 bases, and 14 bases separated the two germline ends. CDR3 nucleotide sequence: TGCGCCAGCAGCTTGGCGGCGGCGGTTGGCGATACGCAGTATTTT. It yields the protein CASSLAAAVGDTQYF.

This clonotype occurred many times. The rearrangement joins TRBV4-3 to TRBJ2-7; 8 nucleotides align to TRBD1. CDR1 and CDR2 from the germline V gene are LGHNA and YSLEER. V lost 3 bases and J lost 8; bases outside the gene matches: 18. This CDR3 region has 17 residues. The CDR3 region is CASSQQPGQGFSTKQYF. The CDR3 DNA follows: TGCGCCAGCAGCCAGCAACCCGGACAGGGATTTTCTACGAAGCAGTACTTC.

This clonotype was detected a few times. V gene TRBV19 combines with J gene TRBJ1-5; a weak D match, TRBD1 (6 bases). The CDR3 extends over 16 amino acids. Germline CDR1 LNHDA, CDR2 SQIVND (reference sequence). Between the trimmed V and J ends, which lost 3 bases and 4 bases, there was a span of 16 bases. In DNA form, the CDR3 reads TGTGCCAGTAGTATGTCCGCGGGGGCGGGAAATCAGCCCCAGCATTTT. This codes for CASSMSAGAGNQPQHF.

In nucleotides, the CDR3 is TGTGCCAGCTGGGACATAAATCAGCCCCAGCATTTT. This sequence encodes CASWDINQPQHF. The rearrangement uses TRBV6-1 and TRBJ1-5, with D maybe TRBD1 (6 bases). The germline V and J ends were trimmed by 8 bases and 4 bases, with 9 bases remaining between them. Germline-derived CDR1 and CDR2 are MNHNS and SASEGT. The CDR3 is 12 residues long.

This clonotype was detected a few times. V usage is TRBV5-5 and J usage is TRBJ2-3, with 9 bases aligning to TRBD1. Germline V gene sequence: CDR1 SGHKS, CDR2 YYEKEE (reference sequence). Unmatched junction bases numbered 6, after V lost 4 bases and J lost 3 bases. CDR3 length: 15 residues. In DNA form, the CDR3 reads TGTGCCAGCAGCCAGACAGGGGGTAGGACAGATACGCAGTATTTT. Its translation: CASSQTGGRTDTQYF.

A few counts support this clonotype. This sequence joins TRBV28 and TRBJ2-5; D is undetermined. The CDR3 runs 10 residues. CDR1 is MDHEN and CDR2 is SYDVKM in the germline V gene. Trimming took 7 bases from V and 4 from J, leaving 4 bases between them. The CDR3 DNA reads TGTGCCAGCATGGGAGAGACCCAGTACTTC. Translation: CASMGETQYF. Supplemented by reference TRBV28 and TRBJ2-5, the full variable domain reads DVKVTQSSRYLVKRTGEKVFLECVQDMDHENMFWYRQDPGLGLRLIYFSYDVKMKEKGDIPEGYSVSREKKERFSLILESASTNQTSMYLCASMGETQYFGPGTRLLVL.